The text below deals with one T cell receptor (beta chain). Its antigen is still unknown. The data were taken from a study of cytomegalovirus exposure and HLA in healthy donors. General study points: Among TCR beta chains of equal frequency, HLA-associated ones were more clonally expanded in a later analysis. Presence/absence analyses assumed roughly uniform sequencing depth across donors. It was likely that a cluster of highly shared sequence variants was a sequencing artifact.

The PCR contained 60 Vbeta and 13 Jbeta primers. Assay used: immunoSEQ multiplex PCR; TCRdb lists only in-frame clones, some missing. The repertoire holds around 150,000 clones, roughly 85% seen once, with about 0.93% in the top ten. V lost 3 bases to trimming and J lost 2 bases, with 8 bases between them. This CDR3 has 13 amino acids. Germline lookup yields CDR1 SGDLS and CDR2 YYNGEE. This sequence originates from a woman aged 45-59 years in good health and CMV-seropositive. Sequenced input: PBMCs. The V and J genes are TRBV9 and TRBJ1-1, with D unclear. CDR3 sequence reads: CASSGRLNTEAFF. The CDR3 DNA follows: TGTGCCAGCAGCGGGCGGTTAAACACTGAAGCTTTCTTT. The complete variable domain, with remaining parts taken from reference TRBV9 and TRBJ1-1, reads DSGVTQTPKHLITATGQRVTLRCSPRSGDLSVYWYQQSLDQGLQFLIQYYNGEERAKGNILERFSAQQFPDLHSELNLSSLELGDSALYFCASSGRLNTEAFFGQGTRLTVV.